One and the same sample provided the 2 T cell receptor beta chains below, sequenced in a study of cytomegalovirus exposure and HLA in healthy donors. Clones were read by immunoSEQ multiplex PCR, and TCRdb kept only the in-frame ones, dropping some. The repertoire holds approximately 170,000 clones, with roughly 83% as singletons. The sample was PBMCs. Receptor source: a young man in good health and CMV-seropositive.

This sequence joins TRBV18 and TRBJ2-6; tentative D call: TRBD1 (6 bases). Trimming took 0 bases from V and 3 from J, leaving 9 bases between them. The CDR3 has 16 amino acids. Germline CDR1 KGHSH, CDR2 LQKENI. CDR3 loop: CASSPPTGLGANVLTF. The CDR3 DNA follows: TGTGCCAGCTCACCACCGACAGGCCTTGGGGCCAACGTCCTGACTTTC.

V and J are TRBV4-1 and TRBJ2-7, with D perhaps matching TRBD1 (5 bases). Germline V gene sequence: CDR1 MGHRA, CDR2 YSYEKL. Trimming stripped 0 bases from V and 5 bases from J, with 11 bases between. The CDR3 is made up of 14 amino acids. Here the CDR3 reads CASSQEARAHEQYF. The CDR3 nucleotides read TGCGCCAGCAGCCAAGAAGCCAGGGCCCACGAGCAGTACTTC.